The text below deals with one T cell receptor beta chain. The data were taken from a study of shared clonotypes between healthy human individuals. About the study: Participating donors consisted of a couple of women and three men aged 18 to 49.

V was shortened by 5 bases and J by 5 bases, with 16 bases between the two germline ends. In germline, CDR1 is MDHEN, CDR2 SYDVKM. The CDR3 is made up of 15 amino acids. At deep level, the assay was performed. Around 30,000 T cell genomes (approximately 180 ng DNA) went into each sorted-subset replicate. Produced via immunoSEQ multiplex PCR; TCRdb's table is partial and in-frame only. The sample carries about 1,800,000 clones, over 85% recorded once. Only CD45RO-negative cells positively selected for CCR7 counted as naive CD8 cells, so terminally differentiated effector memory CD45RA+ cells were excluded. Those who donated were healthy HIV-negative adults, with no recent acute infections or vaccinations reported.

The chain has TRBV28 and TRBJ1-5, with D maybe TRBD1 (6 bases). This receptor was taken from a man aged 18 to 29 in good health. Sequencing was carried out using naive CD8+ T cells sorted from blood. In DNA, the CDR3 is TGTGCCAGCAGTCCCGGACCTGGGGGCGATCAGCCCCAGCATTTT. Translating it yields CASSPGPGGDQPQHF.